This note documents a single T cell receptor beta chain sequence. This sample was taken from a study of resident and recirculating memory T cells in vitiligo. Stability required unchanged lesions during the previous 6 months. The assay was immunoSEQ multiplex PCR, and TCRdb's table has in-frame clones only and misses some. The sample contains 75,000 to 95,000 clones, 92% of which appear only once. The clonotype originates from a male donor with vitiligo. The specimen was blood.

The DNA of the CDR3 is TGTGCCAGCAGTACTACAGGGGTCTATGGCTACACCTTC. Amino acid sequence: CASSTTGVYGYTF. The V gene is TRBV2, the J gene TRBJ1-2, with 7 bases lining up with TRBD1. Per the germline V gene, CDR1 is SNHLY and CDR2 is FYNNEI. J lost 4 bases, V lost 5 bases, and 4 bases had no gene match. This CDR3 has 13 amino acids.